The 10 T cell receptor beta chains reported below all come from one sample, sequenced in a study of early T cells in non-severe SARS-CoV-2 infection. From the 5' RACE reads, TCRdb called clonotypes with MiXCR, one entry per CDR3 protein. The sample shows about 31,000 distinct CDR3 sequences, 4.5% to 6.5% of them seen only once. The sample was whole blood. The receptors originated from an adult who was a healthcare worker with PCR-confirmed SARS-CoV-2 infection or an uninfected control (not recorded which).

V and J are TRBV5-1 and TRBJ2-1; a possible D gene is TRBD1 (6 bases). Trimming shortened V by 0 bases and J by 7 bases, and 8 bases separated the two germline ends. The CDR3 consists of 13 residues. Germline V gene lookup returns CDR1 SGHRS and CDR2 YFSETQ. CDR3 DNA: TGCGCCAGCAGCTTGGTTCAGGGGAATGAGCAGTTCTTC. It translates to CASSLVQGNEQFF.

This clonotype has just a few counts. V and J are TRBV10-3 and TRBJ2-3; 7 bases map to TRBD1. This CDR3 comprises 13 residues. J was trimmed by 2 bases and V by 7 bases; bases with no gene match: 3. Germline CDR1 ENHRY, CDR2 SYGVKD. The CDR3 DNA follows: TGTGCCATCACGACAGGGCCCACAGATACGCAGTATTTT. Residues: CAITTGPTDTQYF.

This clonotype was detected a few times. In DNA form, the CDR3 reads TGTGCCAGCAGCTTTGGAAGGACGGTGCGTTTGCGGGATTACACCGGGGAGCTGTTTTTT. Its translation: CASSFGRTVRLRDYTGELFF. This chain joins TRBV7-9 and TRBJ2-2, with TRBD2 as a possible D gene (6 bases). With 3 bases removed from V and 3 bases from J, the gap between germline ends came to 26 bases. This CDR3 contains 20 residues. CDR1 is SEHNR and CDR2 is FQNEAQ in the germline V gene (reference sequence).

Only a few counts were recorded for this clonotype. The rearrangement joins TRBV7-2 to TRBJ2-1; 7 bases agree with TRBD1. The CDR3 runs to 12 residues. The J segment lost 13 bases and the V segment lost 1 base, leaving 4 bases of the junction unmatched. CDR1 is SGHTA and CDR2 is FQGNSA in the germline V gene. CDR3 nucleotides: TGTGCCAGCAGCTTAGGGGGACAGCTCCAGTTCTTC. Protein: CASSLGGQLQFF.

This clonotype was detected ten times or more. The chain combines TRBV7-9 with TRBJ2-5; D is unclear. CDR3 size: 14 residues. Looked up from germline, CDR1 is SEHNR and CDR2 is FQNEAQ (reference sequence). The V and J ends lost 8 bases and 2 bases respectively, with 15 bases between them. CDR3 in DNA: TGTGCCAGCCTCCCCAATGACCGGCAAGAGACCCAGTACTTC. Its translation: CASLPNDRQETQYF.

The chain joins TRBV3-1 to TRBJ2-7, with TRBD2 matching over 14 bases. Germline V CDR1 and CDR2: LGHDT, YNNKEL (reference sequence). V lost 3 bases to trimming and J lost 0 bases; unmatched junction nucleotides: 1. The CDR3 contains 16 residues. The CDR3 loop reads CASSQGLAGVSYEQYF. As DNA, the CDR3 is TGTGCCAGCAGCCAGGGACTAGCGGGGGTCTCCTACGAGCAGTACTTC.

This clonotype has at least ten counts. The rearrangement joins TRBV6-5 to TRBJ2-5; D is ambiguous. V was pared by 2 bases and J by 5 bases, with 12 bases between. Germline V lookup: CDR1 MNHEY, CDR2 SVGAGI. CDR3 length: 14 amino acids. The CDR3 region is CASSYRVPTETQYF. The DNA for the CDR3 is TGTGCCAGCAGTTACCGGGTTCCAACTGAGACCCAGTACTTC.

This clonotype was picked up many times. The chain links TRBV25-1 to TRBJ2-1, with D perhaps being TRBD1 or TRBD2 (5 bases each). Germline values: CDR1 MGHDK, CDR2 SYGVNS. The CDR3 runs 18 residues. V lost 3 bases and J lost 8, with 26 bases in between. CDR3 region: CASSEQPPRDAGLHEQFF. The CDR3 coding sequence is TGTGCCAGCAGTGAGCAACCCCCCCGGGACGCCGGGTTACATGAGCAGTTCTTC.

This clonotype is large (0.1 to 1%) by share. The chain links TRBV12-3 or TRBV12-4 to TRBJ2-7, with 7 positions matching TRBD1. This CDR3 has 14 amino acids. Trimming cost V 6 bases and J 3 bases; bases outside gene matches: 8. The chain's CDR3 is CASSPRQGVYEQYF. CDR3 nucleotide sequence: TGTGCCAGCAGCCCCCGACAGGGTGTCTACGAGCAGTACTTC.

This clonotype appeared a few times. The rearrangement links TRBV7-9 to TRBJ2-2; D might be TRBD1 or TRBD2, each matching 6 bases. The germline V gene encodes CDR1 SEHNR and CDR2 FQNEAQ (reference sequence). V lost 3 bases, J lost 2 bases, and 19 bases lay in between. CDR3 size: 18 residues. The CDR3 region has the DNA TGTGCCAGCAGCTTCGGGGGCTTTCATAGAAGAAACACCGGGGAGCTGTTTTTT. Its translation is CASSFGGFHRRNTGELFF.